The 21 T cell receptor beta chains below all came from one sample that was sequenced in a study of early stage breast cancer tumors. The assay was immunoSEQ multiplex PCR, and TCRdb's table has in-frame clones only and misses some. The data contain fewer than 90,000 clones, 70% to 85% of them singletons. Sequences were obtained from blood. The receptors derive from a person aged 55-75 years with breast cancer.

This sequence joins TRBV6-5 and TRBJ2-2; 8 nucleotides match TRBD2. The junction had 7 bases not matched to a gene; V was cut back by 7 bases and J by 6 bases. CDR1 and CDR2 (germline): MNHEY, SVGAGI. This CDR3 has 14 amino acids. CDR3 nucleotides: TGTGCCAGCACCACCGGGACTAGGTCCGGGGAGCTGTTTTTT. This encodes CASTTGTRSGELFF.

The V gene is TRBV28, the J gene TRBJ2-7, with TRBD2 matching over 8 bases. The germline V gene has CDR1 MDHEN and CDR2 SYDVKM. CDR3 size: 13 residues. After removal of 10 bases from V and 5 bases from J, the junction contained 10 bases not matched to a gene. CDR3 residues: CATRAGAQHEQYF. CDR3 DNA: TGTGCCACCCGAGCGGGAGCCCAACACGAGCAGTACTTC.

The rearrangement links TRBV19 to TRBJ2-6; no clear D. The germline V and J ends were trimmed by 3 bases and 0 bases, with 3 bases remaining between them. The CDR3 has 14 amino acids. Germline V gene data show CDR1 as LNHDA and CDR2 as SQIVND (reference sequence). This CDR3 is CASSMSSGANVLTF. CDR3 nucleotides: TGTGCCAGTAGTATGAGCTCTGGGGCCAACGTCCTGACTTTC.

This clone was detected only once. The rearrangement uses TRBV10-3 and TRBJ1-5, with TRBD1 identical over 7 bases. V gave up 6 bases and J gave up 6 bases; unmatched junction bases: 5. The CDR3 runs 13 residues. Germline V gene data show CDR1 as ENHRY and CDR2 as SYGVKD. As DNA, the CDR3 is TGTGCCATCAGAGAGGGGGCGGGTCAGCCCCAGCATTTT. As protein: CAIREGAGQPQHF.

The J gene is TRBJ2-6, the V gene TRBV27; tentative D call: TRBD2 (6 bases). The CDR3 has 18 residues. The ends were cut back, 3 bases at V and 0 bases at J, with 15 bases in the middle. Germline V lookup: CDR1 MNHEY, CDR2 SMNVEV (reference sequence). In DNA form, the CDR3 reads TGTGCCAGCAGTTTCCAGGGAGGTATAAGCTCTGGGGCCAACGTCCTGACTTTC. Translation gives CASSFQGGISSGANVLTF.

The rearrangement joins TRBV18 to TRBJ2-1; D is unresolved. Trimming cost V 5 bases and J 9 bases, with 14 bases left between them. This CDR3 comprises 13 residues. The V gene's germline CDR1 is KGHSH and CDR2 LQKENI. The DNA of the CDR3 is TGTGCCAGCTCAGAGATGGAATCCATTGAGCAGTTCTTC. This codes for CASSEMESIEQFF.

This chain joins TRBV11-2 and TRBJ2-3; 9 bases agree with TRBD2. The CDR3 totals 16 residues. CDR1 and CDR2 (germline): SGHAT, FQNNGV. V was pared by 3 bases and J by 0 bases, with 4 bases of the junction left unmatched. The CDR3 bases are TGTGCCAGCAGCTTCCAAGGACTAGCGAGCACAGATACGCAGTATTTT. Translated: CASSFQGLASTDTQYF.

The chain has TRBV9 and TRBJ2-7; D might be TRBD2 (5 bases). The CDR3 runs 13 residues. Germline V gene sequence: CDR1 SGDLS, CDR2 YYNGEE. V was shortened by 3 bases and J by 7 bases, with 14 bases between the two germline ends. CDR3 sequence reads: CASSAYVTGEQYF. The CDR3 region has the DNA TGTGCCAGCAGCGCCTACGTTACGGGGGAGCAGTACTTC.

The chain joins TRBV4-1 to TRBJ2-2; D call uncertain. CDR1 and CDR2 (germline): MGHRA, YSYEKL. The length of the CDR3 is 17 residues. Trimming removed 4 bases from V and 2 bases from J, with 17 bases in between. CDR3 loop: CASSPLGGTANTGELFF. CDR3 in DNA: TGCGCCAGCAGCCCCCTTGGTGGAACAGCTAACACCGGGGAGCTGTTTTTT.

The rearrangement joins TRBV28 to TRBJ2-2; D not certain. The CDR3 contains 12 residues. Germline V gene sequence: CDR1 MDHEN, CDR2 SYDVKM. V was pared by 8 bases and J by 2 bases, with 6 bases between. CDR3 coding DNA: TGTGCCAGCGGGATTAACACCGGGGAGCTGTTTTTT. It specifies CASGINTGELFF.

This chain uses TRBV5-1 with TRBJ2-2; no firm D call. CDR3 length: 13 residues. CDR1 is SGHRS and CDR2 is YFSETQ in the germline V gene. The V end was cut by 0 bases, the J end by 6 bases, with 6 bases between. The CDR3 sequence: CASSLVVSGELFF. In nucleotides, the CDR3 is TGCGCCAGCAGCTTGGTCGTATCCGGGGAGCTGTTTTTT.

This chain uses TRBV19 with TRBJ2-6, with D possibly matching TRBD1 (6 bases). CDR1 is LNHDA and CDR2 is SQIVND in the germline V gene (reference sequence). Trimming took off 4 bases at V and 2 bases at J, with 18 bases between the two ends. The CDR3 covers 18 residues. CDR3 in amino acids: CASSTEGHRETGANVLTF. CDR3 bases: TGTGCCAGTAGTACAGAGGGACACCGCGAGACTGGGGCCAACGTCCTGACTTTC. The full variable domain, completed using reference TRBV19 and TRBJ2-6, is DGGITQSPKYLFRKEGQNVTLSCEQNLNHDAMYWYRQDPGQGLRLIYYSQIVNDFQKGDIAEGYSVSREKKESFPLTVTSAQKNPTAFYLCASSTEGHRETGANVLTFGAGSRLTVL.

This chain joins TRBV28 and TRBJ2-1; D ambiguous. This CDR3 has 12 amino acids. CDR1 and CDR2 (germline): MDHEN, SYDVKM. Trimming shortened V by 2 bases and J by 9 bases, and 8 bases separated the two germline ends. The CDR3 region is CASSLEGLEQFF. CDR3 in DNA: TGTGCCAGCAGTTTAGAAGGGCTTGAGCAGTTCTTC.

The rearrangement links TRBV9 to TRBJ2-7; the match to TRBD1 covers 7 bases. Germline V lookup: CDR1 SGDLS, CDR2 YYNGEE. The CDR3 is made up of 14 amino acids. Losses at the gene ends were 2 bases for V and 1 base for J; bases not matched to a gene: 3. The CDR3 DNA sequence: TGTGCCAGCAGCGTTACGGGACAGTCCTACGAGCAGTACTTC. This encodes CASSVTGQSYEQYF.

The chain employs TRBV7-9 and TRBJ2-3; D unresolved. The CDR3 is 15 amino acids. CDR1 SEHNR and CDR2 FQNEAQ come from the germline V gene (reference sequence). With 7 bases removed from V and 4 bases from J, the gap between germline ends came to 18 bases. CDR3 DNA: TGTGCCAGCATCCGAGTCCACCCGGCCGCAGATACGCAGTATTTT. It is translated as CASIRVHPAADTQYF.

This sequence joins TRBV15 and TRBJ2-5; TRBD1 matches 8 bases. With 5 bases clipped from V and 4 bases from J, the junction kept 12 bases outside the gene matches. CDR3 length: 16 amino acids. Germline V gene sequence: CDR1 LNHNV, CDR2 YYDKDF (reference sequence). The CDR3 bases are TGTGCCACCAGCGGGGGACAGGCCCGGACGACAGAGACCCAGTACTTC. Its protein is CATSGGQARTTETQYF.

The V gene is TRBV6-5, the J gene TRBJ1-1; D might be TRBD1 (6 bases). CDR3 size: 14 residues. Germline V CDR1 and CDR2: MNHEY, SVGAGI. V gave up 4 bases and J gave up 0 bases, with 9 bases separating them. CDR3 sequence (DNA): TGTGCCAGCAGTTCGACAGGCCTGAACACTGAAGCTTTCTTT. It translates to CASSSTGLNTEAFF.

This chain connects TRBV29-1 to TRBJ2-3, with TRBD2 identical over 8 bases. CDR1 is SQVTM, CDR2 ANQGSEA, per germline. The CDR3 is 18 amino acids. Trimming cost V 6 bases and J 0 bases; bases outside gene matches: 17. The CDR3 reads CSVLTGAGASLSTDTQYF. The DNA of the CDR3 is TGCAGCGTCCTTACGGGAGCGGGAGCCTCCCTCAGCACAGATACGCAGTATTTT.

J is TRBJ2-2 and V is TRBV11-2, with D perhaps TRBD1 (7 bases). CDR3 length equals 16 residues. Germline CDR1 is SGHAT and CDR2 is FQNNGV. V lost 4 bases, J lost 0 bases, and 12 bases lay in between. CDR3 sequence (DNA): TGTGCCAGCAGCTGGACAGGAGGGTCGAACACCGGGGAGCTGTTTTTT. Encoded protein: CASSWTGGSNTGELFF.

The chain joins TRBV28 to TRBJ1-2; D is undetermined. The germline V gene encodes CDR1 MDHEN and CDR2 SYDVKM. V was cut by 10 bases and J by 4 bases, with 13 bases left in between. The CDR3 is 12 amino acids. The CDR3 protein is CATLASLYGYTF. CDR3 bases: TGTGCCACCCTTGCTTCTCTCTATGGCTACACCTTC.

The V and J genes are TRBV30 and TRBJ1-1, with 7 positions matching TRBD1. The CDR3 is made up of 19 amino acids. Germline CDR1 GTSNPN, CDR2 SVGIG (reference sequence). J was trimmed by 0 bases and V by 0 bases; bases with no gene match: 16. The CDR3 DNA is TGTGCCTGGAGTGTCGAACGCGGGACAGTGAGGACAATGAACACTGAAGCTTTCTTT. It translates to CAWSVERGTVRTMNTEAFF.